The 21 T cell receptor beta chains presented below share a single source sample, sequenced in a study of T cell changes during pregnancy in multiple sclerosis. The protocol was immunoSEQ multiplex PCR, while the TCRdb copy is restricted to in-frame clones and leaves out a portion. The data show about 77,000 clones, 75% to 90% seen once. This material consisted of peripheral blood, taken before pregnancy. The receptors stem from a female donor with multiple sclerosis, enrolled in a pregnancy study.

J is TRBJ1-5 and V is TRBV5-6; 7 positions agree with TRBD1. J gave up 4 bases and V 2 bases, and 3 bases lay outside the gene matches. The CDR3 has 14 residues. CDR1 SGHDT and CDR2 YYEEEE come from the germline V gene. The CDR3 reads CASSLRDSNQPQHF. CDR3 in DNA: TGTGCCAGCAGCTTAAGGGACAGTAATCAGCCCCAGCATTTT.

V usage is TRBV28 and J usage is TRBJ2-3; tentatively, D is TRBD1 (6 bases). Looked up from germline, CDR1 is MDHEN and CDR2 is SYDVKM. CDR3 length equals 14 residues. V dropped 4 bases and J dropped 5 bases, with 13 bases sitting between them. The CDR3 nucleotides are TGTGCCAGCAGTTATCAACAGGGTTTAGATACGCAGTATTTT. Its translation is CASSYQQGLDTQYF.

The table lists this clone with a few counts. The chain joins TRBV5-1 to TRBJ2-5, with TRBD1 identical over 7 bases. The length of the CDR3 is 13 residues. Trimming removed 0 bases from V and 4 bases from J; junction bases left unmatched: 0. In germline, CDR1 is SGHRS, CDR2 YFSETQ. The CDR3 nucleotides are TGCGCCAGCAGCTTGGGACAGGGAGAGACCCAGTACTTC. Translation gives CASSLGQGETQYF.

The chain has TRBV5-1 and TRBJ2-3, with 10 bases identical to TRBD2. The germline gives CDR1 SGHRS, CDR2 YFSETQ. CDR3 length: 17 residues. Trimming at V came to 4 bases and at J to 6 bases, leaving 14 bases not matched to a gene. For the CDR3, the DNA is TGCGCCAGCAGCCCTGGAGGGCTAGCGGGGGACGAGGATACGCAGTATTTT. It encodes CASSPGGLAGDEDTQYF.

The rearrangement uses TRBV7-2 and TRBJ1-6; D remains ambiguous. CDR1 and CDR2 from the germline V gene are SGHTA and FQGNSA. The CDR3 loop spans 14 amino acids. The V and J ends lost 2 bases and 3 bases respectively, with 5 bases between them. The CDR3 DNA follows: TGTGCCAGCAGCTTAATCAGCTATAATTCACCCCTCCACTTT. It encodes CASSLISYNSPLHF. Full variable domain (outside the CDR3, taken from reference TRBV7-2 and TRBJ1-6): GAGVSQSPSNKVTEKGKDVELRCDPISGHTALYWYRQSLGQGLEFLIYFQGNSAPDKSGLPSDRFSAERTGGSVSTLTIQRTQQEDSAVYLCASSLISYNSPLHFGNGTRLTVT.

The chain is built from TRBV2 and TRBJ2-1; D may be TRBD2 (5 bases). Trimming removed 7 bases at V and 16 bases at J, with 17 bases between. Germline lookup yields CDR1 SNHLY and CDR2 FYNNEI. The CDR3 loop spans 11 amino acids. In nucleotides, the CDR3 is TGTGCCAGCAATATAGTAGCGCTAGTATTCTTC. The encoded protein is CASNIVALVFF.

In nucleotides, the CDR3 is TGTGCCAGCAGTTTACCCGGGTCCGAGCAGTACTTC. Encoded protein: CASSLPGSEQYF. V usage is TRBV28 and J usage is TRBJ2-7; the D is unclear. CDR1 and CDR2 (germline): MDHEN, SYDVKM. The CDR3 loop spans 12 amino acids. Trimming cost V 2 bases and J 6 bases, with 8 bases left between them.

In this sample, this clone turned up once. The V and J genes are TRBV18 and TRBJ2-2; TRBD1 matches at 9 bases. The V and J ends lost 2 bases and 3 bases, in that order; junction bases with no gene match: 7. This CDR3 is 17 amino acids long. Germline V gives CDR1 KGHSH, CDR2 LQKENI. This chain's CDR3 is CASSPDRGALHTGELFF. CDR3 sequence (DNA): TGTGCCAGCTCACCAGACAGGGGGGCCCTACACACCGGGGAGCTGTTTTTT.

This clone has more than one count but fewer than ten. The chain has TRBV7-9 and TRBJ1-4, with D unresolved. The CDR3 sequence is 15 residues long. Germline values: CDR1 SEHNR, CDR2 FQNEAQ (reference sequence). V dropped 5 bases and J dropped 10 bases, with 20 bases sitting between them. This CDR3 is CASSPIEGGKGKLFF. The DNA of the CDR3 is TGTGCCAGCAGCCCAATAGAGGGCGGGAAGGGAAAACTGTTTTTT.

This rearrangement joins TRBV9 to TRBJ1-6; D is possibly TRBD1 (6 bases). The CDR3 length is 17 residues. V lost 0 bases, J lost 4 bases, and 14 bases lay in between. Germline loops: CDR1 SGDLS, CDR2 YYNGEE. The CDR3: CASSVGGGHSYNSPLHF. The DNA for the CDR3 is TGTGCCAGCAGCGTAGGGGGGGGGCATTCTTATAATTCACCCCTCCACTTT.

V gene TRBV2 combines with J gene TRBJ2-1, with D unclear. Germline V lookup: CDR1 SNHLY, CDR2 FYNNEI. The CDR3 contains 17 residues. V was cut by 0 bases and J by 0 bases, with 12 bases left in between. The CDR3 protein is CASSEAANFLSYNEQFF. CDR3 in DNA: TGTGCCAGCAGTGAAGCAGCCAATTTCCTCTCCTACAATGAGCAGTTCTTC. The full variable domain, completed using reference TRBV2 and TRBJ2-1, is EPEVTQTPSHQVTQMGQEVILRCVPISNHLYFYWYRQILGQKVEFLVSFYNNEISEKSEIFDDQFSVERPDGSNFTLKIRSTKLEDSAMYFCASSEAANFLSYNEQFFGPGTRLTVL.

The chain joins TRBV2 to TRBJ1-3, with TRBD1 as a possible D gene (6 bases). CDR3 length: 16 amino acids. Trimming removed 5 bases at V and 4 bases at J, with 18 bases between. Germline V gene data show CDR1 as SNHLY and CDR2 as FYNNEI. The CDR3 region has the DNA TGTGCCAGCAGTCTGGGCGGCCAGGGGAACGGAAACACCATATATTTT. Translated: CASSLGGQGNGNTIYF.

The chain couples TRBV18 to TRBJ1-5; D might be TRBD1 (6 bases). V was trimmed by 6 bases and J by 5 bases, leaving 11 bases between them. CDR1 KGHSH and CDR2 LQKENI come from the germline V gene. CDR3 length: 13 amino acids. Written as DNA, the CDR3 is TGTGCCAGCTCCCGGACAGCAGATCAGCCCCAGCATTTT. This codes for CASSRTADQPQHF.

The chain couples TRBV27 to TRBJ1-1; weak D call: TRBD1 (6 bases). Deletions cut 4 bases from V and 0 bases from J, with 12 bases between. CDR1 is MNHEY, CDR2 SMNVEV, per germline (reference sequence). This CDR3 comprises 15 residues. The CDR3, as DNA: TGTGCCAGCAGTTCCAGGGGCCAGATGAACACTGAAGCTTTCTTT. Residues: CASSSRGQMNTEAFF.

This rearrangement joins TRBV27 to TRBJ2-7; D call uncertain. The germline V gene encodes CDR1 MNHEY and CDR2 SMNVEV (reference sequence). The CDR3 contains 16 residues. V gave up 3 bases and J gave up 1 base, with 16 bases separating them. This CDR3 is CASSFQAGRFSYEQYF. The DNA for the CDR3 is TGTGCCAGCAGTTTCCAGGCAGGCCGATTTTCCTACGAGCAGTACTTC.

The chain links TRBV6-5 to TRBJ2-7, with 8 positions matching TRBD1. The CDR3 length is 15 residues. J gave up 0 bases and V 5 bases, and 6 bases lay outside the gene matches. Germline V CDR1 and CDR2: MNHEY, SVGAGI. The CDR3 sequence: CASSTNRGSSYEQYF. Here the CDR3 DNA reads TGTGCCAGCAGTACCAACAGGGGGAGCTCCTACGAGCAGTACTTC.

The chain links TRBV4-2 to TRBJ2-7; D remains unclear. Germline CDR1 LGHNA, CDR2 YNFKEQ. The CDR3 sequence is 15 residues long. V was cut by 0 bases and J by 0 bases, with 9 bases left in between. The CDR3 protein is CASSQEAASSYEQYF. The CDR3, as DNA: TGTGCCAGCAGCCAAGAGGCAGCGAGCTCCTACGAGCAGTACTTC.

This clone was recorded only once. The chain uses TRBV13 and TRBJ2-2; 10 bases line up with TRBD2. The CDR3 is 15 residues long. From germline, CDR1 is PRHDT and CDR2 FYEKMQ (reference sequence). The V segment lost 5 bases and the J segment 5 bases; nucleotides outside the gene matches: 5. For the CDR3, the DNA is TGTGCCAGCAGCCATAGCGGGGGGCCGACCGGGGAGCTGTTTTTT. Its translation is CASSHSGGPTGELFF. The whole variable domain, remainder taken from reference TRBV13 and TRBJ2-2, is AAGVIQSPRHLIKEKRETATLKCYPIPRHDTVYWYQQGPGQDPQFLISFYEKMQSDKGSIPDRFSAQQFSDYHSELNMSSLELGDSALYFCASSHSGGPTGELFFGEGSRLTVL.

V gene TRBV7-9 combines with J gene TRBJ2-7, with a weak D call TRBD1 (5 bases). Germline CDR1 and CDR2: SEHNR and FQNEAQ (reference sequence). The CDR3 is 14 amino acids. V was shortened by 1 base and J by 1 base, with 8 bases between the two germline ends. The CDR3 sequence is CASSLDRFSYEQYF. DNA of the CDR3: TGTGCCAGCAGCTTAGACAGGTTTTCCTACGAGCAGTACTTC.

This clone was seen more than once but under ten times. The V gene is TRBV5-6, the J gene TRBJ1-6; TRBD1 matches 8 bases. The V gene's germline CDR1 is SGHDT and CDR2 YYEEEE. V lost 6 bases, J lost 4 bases, and 12 bases stayed unmatched. The CDR3 contains 17 residues. The CDR3 loop reads CASNLEGRGLYNSPLHF. The CDR3 DNA reads TGTGCCAGCAACCTCGAGGGCAGGGGGCTTTATAATTCACCCCTCCACTTT.

This clone was recorded only once. The chain uses TRBV4-3 and TRBJ2-3, with D hard to call. The germline V gene encodes CDR1 LGHNA and CDR2 YSLEER. Trimming stripped 0 bases from V and 4 bases from J, with 11 bases between. The CDR3 runs to 15 residues. CDR3 amino acids: CASSQDTLTADTQYF. DNA of the CDR3: TGCGCCAGCAGCCAAGATACCCTAACGGCAGATACGCAGTATTTT.